This T cell receptor beta chain was recorded in a study of blood T cell repertoires in COVID-19. CDR3 length equals 15 residues. Trimming took 11 bases from V and 7 from J; bases not matched to a gene: 15. Germline CDR1 reads SGHTA; CDR2 reads FQGNSA. This clone was observed once. Generated by immunoSEQ multiplex PCR, the TCRdb table keeps only in-frame clones and is missing some. The sample lists around 260,000 clones; 65% to 90% were seen once. The V call is TRBV7-2, the J call TRBJ2-2, with 8 bases matching TRBD2. This TCR was sampled from a young man with active or convalescent COVID-19. The sequenced sample consisted of peripheral blood. The CDR3, as DNA: TGTGCCGCCCCCAGCGGGAGCCCGTATCACGGGGAGCTGTTTTTT. Protein product: CAAPSGSPYHGELFF.